Each of the 24 T cell receptor beta chains below was sequenced from the same sample in a study of vaccination effects on CD4 cells after COVID-19. Assay used: immunoSEQ multiplex PCR; TCRdb lists only in-frame clones, some missing. Of 50,000 or so clones listed, 67% are singletons. When more than 9 days of culture had elapsed, CD4+ T cells were isolated. No antigen is known for these receptors. The sequencing here drew on CD4+ T cells from PBMCs cultured without peptide, taken before COVID-19 vaccination. Every receptor here comes from a human donor who received a COVID-19 vaccine.

This chain connects TRBV11-2 to TRBJ2-2; 7 nucleotides agree with TRBD1. The germline CDR1 and CDR2 sequences are SGHAT and FQNNGV. V lost 1 base, J lost 3 bases, and 5 bases stayed unmatched. The CDR3 spans 16 residues. CDR3 sequence: CASSLVSRGYTGELFF. In DNA form, the CDR3 reads TGTGCCAGCAGCTTAGTTAGCAGGGGGTACACCGGGGAGCTGTTTTTT.

V gene TRBV5-4 combines with J gene TRBJ2-7; D is unclear. Trimming left V 0 bases short and J 3 bases short, with 16 bases between. CDR3 size: 16 residues. The germline gives CDR1 SGHNT, CDR2 YYREEE (reference sequence). CDR3 amino acids: CASSLAAGARGYEQYF. CDR3 nucleotides: TGTGCCAGCAGCTTGGCGGCCGGAGCAAGAGGCTACGAGCAGTACTTC. The full variable domain, in which reference TRBV5-4 and TRBJ2-7 provide the parts outside the CDR3, is ETGVTQSPTHLIKTRGQQVTLRCSSQSGHNTVSWYQQALGQGPQFIFQYYREEENGRGNFPPRFSGLQFPNYSSELNVNALELDDSALYLCASSLAAGARGYEQYFGPGTRLTVT.

This clone was picked up a small number of times. This sequence joins TRBV15 and TRBJ2-1; possible D gene TRBD1, 6 bases. CDR3 length: 15 amino acids. CDR1 is LNHNV, CDR2 YYDKDF, per germline (reference sequence). Trimming removed 1 base at V and 5 bases at J, with 12 bases between. CDR3 sequence (DNA): TGTGCCACCAGCAGAGGTTACAGGGATAACAATGAGCAGTTCTTC. Its protein is CATSRGYRDNNEQFF. Using reference TRBV15 and TRBJ2-1 for the parts outside the CDR3, the full variable domain is DAMVIQNPRYQVTQFGKPVTLSCSQTLNHNVMYWYQQKSSQAPKLLFHYYDKDFNNEADTPDNFQSRRPNTSFCFLDIRSPGLGDTAMYLCATSRGYRDNNEQFFGPGTRLTVL.

This clone was counted only a few times. V usage is TRBV28 and J usage is TRBJ1-2; D call uncertain. Germline CDR1 and CDR2: MDHEN and SYDVKM. V was clipped by 4 bases and J by 2 bases, with 5 bases between them. CDR3 length: 12 residues. The CDR3 DNA reads as TGTGCCAGCAGTTCGGGCAACTATGGCTACACCTTC. This encodes CASSSGNYGYTF.

This clone was detected only once. This chain joins TRBV18 and TRBJ1-2, with 8 bases fitting TRBD1. CDR1 and CDR2 (germline): KGHSH, LQKENI. The V and J ends lost 3 bases and 4 bases, in that order; junction bases with no gene match: 7. The CDR3 is 15 amino acids. The CDR3 bases are TGTGCCAGCTCACCTAACAGGGGGAATGGCTATGGCTACACCTTC. It yields the protein CASSPNRGNGYGYTF.

The chain is built from TRBV29-1 and TRBJ2-7; 9 positions match TRBD1. Germline trimming cut 6 bases from V and 2 bases from J; bases unmatched to any gene: 11. Germline V gives CDR1 SQVTM, CDR2 ANQGSEA. The CDR3 runs to 15 residues. The CDR3 region has the DNA TGCAGCGTCGGGACAGGGTTCCTTGGAACCTACGAGCAGTACTTC. As protein: CSVGTGFLGTYEQYF.

This clone appeared a few times. The chain joins TRBV28 to TRBJ1-5; unclear D gene. V shed 4 bases and J shed 9 bases, with 7 bases lying between them. Germline V gives CDR1 MDHEN, CDR2 SYDVKM. The CDR3 is 11 residues long. The CDR3 sequence: CASSYSGPQHF. Here the CDR3 DNA reads TGTGCCAGCAGTTATAGTGGGCCCCAGCATTTT.

This chain uses TRBV19 with TRBJ2-7, with TRBD1 identical over 8 bases. V lost 5 bases, J lost 5 bases, and 11 bases stayed unmatched. The CDR3 is 15 residues long. Looked up from germline, CDR1 is LNHDA and CDR2 is SQIVND (reference sequence). In DNA form, the CDR3 reads TGTGCCAGTAGTGCCCGGACAGGGCTGCTGGACGAGCAGTACTTC. Translated, it gives CASSARTGLLDEQYF.

The genes are TRBV6-5 and TRBJ1-2, with D possibly TRBD1 on 5 matching bases. The CDR3 length is 14 residues. The germline CDR1 and CDR2 sequences are MNHEY and SVGAGI. Trimming took off 0 bases at V and 2 bases at J, with 7 bases between the two ends. The CDR3, as DNA: TGTGCCAGCAGTTACTCGACAGAAAACTATGGCTACACCTTC. Translated, it gives CASSYSTENYGYTF.

The CDR3 protein is CSAQDRFYGYTF. For the CDR3, the DNA is TGCAGCGCTCAGGATCGGTTCTATGGCTACACCTTC. The chain carries TRBV29-1 and TRBJ1-2; D gene uncertain. The CDR3 is made up of 12 amino acids. V was clipped by 7 bases and J by 4 bases, with 13 bases between them. Germline assignment: CDR1 SQVTM and CDR2 ANQGSEA.

This clone was seen only once. Other nucleotide sequences from this sample produce the same CDR3. The V gene is TRBV18, the J gene TRBJ1-5; possible D gene TRBD1, 5 bases. Germline lookup yields CDR1 KGHSH and CDR2 LQKENI. V shed 6 bases and J shed 4 bases, with 10 bases lying between them. The CDR3 consists of 13 residues. CDR3 residues: CASSPGTNQPQHF. As DNA, the CDR3 is TGTGCCAGCTCCCCCGGGACGAATCAGCCCCAGCATTTT.

The genes are TRBV5-4 and TRBJ2-1; 9 nucleotides align to TRBD2. This CDR3 region has 16 residues. With 0 bases clipped from V and 2 bases from J, the junction kept 3 bases outside the gene matches. CDR1 and CDR2 from the germline V gene are SGHNT and YYREEE (reference sequence). CDR3 nucleotide sequence: TGTGCCAGCAGCTTGGGCGGGGGGGGCCCCTACAATGAGCAGTTCTTC. Translated: CASSLGGGGPYNEQFF.

The rearrangement joins TRBV28 to TRBJ1-6, with D unclear. V lost 6 bases to trimming and J lost 1 base, with 4 bases between them. The germline gives CDR1 MDHEN, CDR2 SYDVKM. This CDR3 has 13 amino acids. The CDR3 reads CASRTSYNSPLHF. The CDR3 nucleotides read TGTGCCAGCAGAACATCCTATAATTCACCCCTCCACTTT.

This clone was detected a few times. The chain combines TRBV15 with TRBJ1-1; 9 bases fit TRBD1. CDR1 and CDR2 from the germline V gene are LNHNV and YYDKDF (reference sequence). With 1 base clipped from V and 6 bases from J, the junction kept 3 bases outside the gene matches. This CDR3 spans 14 amino acids. CDR3 protein: CATSRGRQGAEAFF. As DNA, the CDR3 is TGTGCCACCAGCAGAGGGAGACAGGGGGCTGAAGCTTTCTTT.

The CDR3, as DNA: TGTGCCAGCAGCGAAACCGGGACAGGGATACCTGGAGCTTTCTTT. Encoded protein: CASSETGTGIPGAFF. The rearrangement joins TRBV2 to TRBJ1-1, with 9 bases fitting TRBD1. The CDR3 spans 15 residues. Germline V lookup: CDR1 SNHLY, CDR2 FYNNEI. With V trimmed by 6 bases and J by 10 bases, 15 bases remained unmatched. Combining the CDR3 with reference TRBV2 and TRBJ1-1 gives the whole variable domain EPEVTQTPSHQVTQMGQEVILRCVPISNHLYFYWYRQILGQKVEFLVSFYNNEISEKSEIFDDQFSVERPDGSNFTLKIRSTKLEDSAMYFCASSETGTGIPGAFFGQGTRLTVV.

The chain couples TRBV29-1 to TRBJ1-1; the match to TRBD1 covers 7 bases. The CDR3 is 15 amino acids. Germline trimming cut 7 bases from V and 8 bases from J; bases unmatched to any gene: 19. Looked up from germline, CDR1 is SQVTM and CDR2 is ANQGSEA. The CDR3 nucleotides are TGCAGCGCCACAAACGGGCGACAGGGCGGGAGCGAAGCTTTCTTT. The encoded protein is CSATNGRQGGSEAFF.

The chain has TRBV27 and TRBJ1-1; D not certain. This CDR3 contains 14 residues. Trimming took 5 bases from V and 4 from J, leaving 14 bases between them. Germline lookup yields CDR1 MNHEY and CDR2 SMNVEV (reference sequence). CDR3 DNA sequence: TGTGCCAGCAGTCCCCAGTTTCGGGGCACTGAAGCTTTCTTT. Translation gives CASSPQFRGTEAFF.

The chain joins TRBV4-2 to TRBJ2-3, with 9 bases aligning to TRBD2. CDR3 size: 15 residues. Germline CDR1 reads LGHNA; CDR2 reads YNFKEQ. Trimming cost V 1 base and J 4 bases; bases outside gene matches: 3. CDR3 protein: CASSQGSGGPDTQYF. CDR3 nucleotides: TGTGCCAGCAGCCAAGGTAGCGGGGGACCAGATACGCAGTATTTT.

The chain employs TRBV30 and TRBJ1-5; D possibly corresponds to TRBD1 (5 bases). The CDR3 loop spans 14 amino acids. CDR1 and CDR2 from the germline V gene are GTSNPN and SVGIG (reference sequence). Trimming shortened V by 0 bases and J by 5 bases, and 11 bases separated the two germline ends. Written as DNA, the CDR3 is TGTGCCTGGAGTGTAGGGACCCTTGATCAGCCCCAGCATTTT. It is translated as CAWSVGTLDQPQHF.

This clone was seen only once. CDR3 DNA: TGTGCCAGCAGCTCGGGACTAGCGGGGGGGCCAGAAACCGGGGAGCTGTTTTTT. Translated, it gives CASSSGLAGGPETGELFF. The chain carries TRBV7-2 and TRBJ2-2; 16 bases match TRBD2. Trimming cost V 4 bases and J 5 bases; bases outside gene matches: 7. This CDR3 region has 18 residues. Germline V gene lookup returns CDR1 SGHTA and CDR2 FQGNSA.

This clone was detected once. The chain carries TRBV18 and TRBJ1-4; TRBD1 matches 7 bases. V lost 2 bases to trimming and J lost 4 bases; unmatched junction nucleotides: 10. The CDR3 has 17 amino acids. Germline V gene lookup returns CDR1 KGHSH and CDR2 LQKENI. In DNA form, the CDR3 reads TGTGCCAGCTCACCATGGGGCGACAGGGCCTATAATGAAAAACTGTTTTTT. Translated: CASSPWGDRAYNEKLFF. Full variable domain (missing parts from reference TRBV18 and TRBJ1-4): NAGVMQNPRHLVRRRGQEARLRCSPMKGHSHVYWYRQLPEEGLKFMVYLQKENIIDESGMPKERFSAEFPKEGPSILRIQQVVRGDSAAYFCASSPWGDRAYNEKLFFGSGTQLSVL.

The genes are TRBV7-9 and TRBJ2-5; D is perhaps TRBD1 (5 bases). V was cut by 5 bases and J by 5 bases, with 12 bases left in between. Germline CDR1 reads SEHNR; CDR2 reads FQNEAQ (reference sequence). This CDR3 spans 13 amino acids. The CDR3 DNA sequence: TGTGCCAGCAGCCCTCAGGGCGGCGAGACCCAGTACTTC. This encodes CASSPQGGETQYF.

The V and J genes are TRBV30 and TRBJ2-7, with D perhaps matching TRBD2 (5 bases). The germline V gene has CDR1 GTSNPN and CDR2 SVGIG (reference sequence). The CDR3 spans 14 residues. V was clipped by 4 bases and J by 4 bases, with 17 bases between them. The CDR3 DNA sequence: TGTGCCTGGAACCCCCCGGGGAGTCAGTACGAGCAGTACTTC. Amino acids: CAWNPPGSQYEQYF.

The chain couples TRBV27 to TRBJ2-5; 8 bases align to TRBD2. V trimming: 6 bases; J trimming: 5 bases; junction bases outside the gene matches: 11. This CDR3 is built from 15 residues. Germline V gene lookup returns CDR1 MNHEY and CDR2 SMNVEV (reference sequence). The DNA for the CDR3 is TGTGCCAGCAGGCCAACCGGACTAGCAGGGGAGACCCAGTACTTC. It is translated as CASRPTGLAGETQYF.